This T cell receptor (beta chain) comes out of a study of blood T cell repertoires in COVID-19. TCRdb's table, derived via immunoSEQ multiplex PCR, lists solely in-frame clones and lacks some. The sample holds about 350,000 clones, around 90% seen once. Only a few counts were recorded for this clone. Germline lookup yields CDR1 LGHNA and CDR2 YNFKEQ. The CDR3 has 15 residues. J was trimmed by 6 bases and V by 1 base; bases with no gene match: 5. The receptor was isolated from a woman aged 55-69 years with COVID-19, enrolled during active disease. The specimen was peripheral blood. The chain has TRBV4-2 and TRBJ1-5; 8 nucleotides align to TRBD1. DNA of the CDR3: TGTGCCAGCAGCCAAGCCGGGCAGGGGGCTCAGCCCCAGCATTTT. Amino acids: CASSQAGQGAQPQHF.